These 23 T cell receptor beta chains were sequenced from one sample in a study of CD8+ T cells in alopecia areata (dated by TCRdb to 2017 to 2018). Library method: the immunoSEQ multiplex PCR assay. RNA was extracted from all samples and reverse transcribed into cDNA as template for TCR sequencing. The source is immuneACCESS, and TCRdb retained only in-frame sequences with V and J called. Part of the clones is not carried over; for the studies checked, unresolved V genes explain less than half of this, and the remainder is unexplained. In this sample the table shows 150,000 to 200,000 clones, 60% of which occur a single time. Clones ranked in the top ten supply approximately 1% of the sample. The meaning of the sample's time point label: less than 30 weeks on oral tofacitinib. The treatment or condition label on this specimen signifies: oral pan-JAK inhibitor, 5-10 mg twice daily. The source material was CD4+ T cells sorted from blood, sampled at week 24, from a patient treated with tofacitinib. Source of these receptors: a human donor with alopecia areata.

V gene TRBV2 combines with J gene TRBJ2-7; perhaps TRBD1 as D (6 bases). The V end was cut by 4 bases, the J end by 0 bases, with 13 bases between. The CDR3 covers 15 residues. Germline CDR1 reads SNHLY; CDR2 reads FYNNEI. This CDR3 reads CASSVGRGFSYEQYF. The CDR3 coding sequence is TGTGCCAGCAGTGTAGGCAGGGGTTTCTCCTACGAGCAGTACTTC.

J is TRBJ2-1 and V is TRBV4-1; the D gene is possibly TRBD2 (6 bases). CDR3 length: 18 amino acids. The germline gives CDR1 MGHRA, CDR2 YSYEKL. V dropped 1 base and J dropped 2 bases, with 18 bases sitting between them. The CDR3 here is CASSQVDMGLITYNEQFF. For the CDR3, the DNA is TGCGCCAGCAGCCAAGTAGACATGGGACTTATAACCTACAATGAGCAGTTCTTC.

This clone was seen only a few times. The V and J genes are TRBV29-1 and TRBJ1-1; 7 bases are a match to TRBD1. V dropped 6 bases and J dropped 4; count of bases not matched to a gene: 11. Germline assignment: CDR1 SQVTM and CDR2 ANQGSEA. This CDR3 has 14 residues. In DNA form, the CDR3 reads TGCAGCGTAGTGACAGGGTGGGGGGTCACTGAAGCTTTCTTT. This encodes CSVVTGWGVTEAFF.

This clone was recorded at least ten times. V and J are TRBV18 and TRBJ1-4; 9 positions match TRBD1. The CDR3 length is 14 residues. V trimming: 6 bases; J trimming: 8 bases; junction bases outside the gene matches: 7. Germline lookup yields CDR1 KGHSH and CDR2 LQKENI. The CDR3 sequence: CASSGGQGKEKLFF. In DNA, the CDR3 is TGTGCCAGCTCGGGCGGACAGGGGAAGGAAAAACTGTTTTTT. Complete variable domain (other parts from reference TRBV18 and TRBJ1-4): NAGVMQNPRHLVRRRGQEARLRCSPMKGHSHVYWYRQLPEEGLKFMVYLQKENIIDESGMPKERFSAEFPKEGPSILRIQQVVRGDSAAYFCASSGGQGKEKLFFGSGTQLSVL.

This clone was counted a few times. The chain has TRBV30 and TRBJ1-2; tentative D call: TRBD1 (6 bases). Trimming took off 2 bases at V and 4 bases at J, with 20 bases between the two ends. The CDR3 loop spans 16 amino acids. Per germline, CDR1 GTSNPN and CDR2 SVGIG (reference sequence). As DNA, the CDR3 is TGTGCCTGGAGTTCCCGGGGGGCCTTCTCCCCCTATGGCTACACCTTC. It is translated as CAWSSRGAFSPYGYTF.

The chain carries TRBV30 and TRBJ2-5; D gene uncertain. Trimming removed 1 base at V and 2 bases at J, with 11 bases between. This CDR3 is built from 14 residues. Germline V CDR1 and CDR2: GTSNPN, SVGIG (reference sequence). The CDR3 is CAWSGGFGQETQYF. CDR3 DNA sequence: TGTGCCTGGAGTGGTGGTTTCGGACAAGAGACCCAGTACTTC.

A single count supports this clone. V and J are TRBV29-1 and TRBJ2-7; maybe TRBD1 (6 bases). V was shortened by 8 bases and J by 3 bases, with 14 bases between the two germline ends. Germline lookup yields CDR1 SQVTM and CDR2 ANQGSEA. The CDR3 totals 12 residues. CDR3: CSYRDTIYEQYF. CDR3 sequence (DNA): TGCAGCTACCGGGACACGATCTACGAGCAGTACTTC.

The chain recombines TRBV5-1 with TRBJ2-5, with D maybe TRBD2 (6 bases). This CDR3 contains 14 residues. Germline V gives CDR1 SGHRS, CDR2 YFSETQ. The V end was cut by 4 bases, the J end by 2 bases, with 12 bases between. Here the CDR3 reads CASSPGGPQETQYF. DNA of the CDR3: TGCGCCAGCAGCCCCGGGGGACCACAAGAGACCCAGTACTTC.

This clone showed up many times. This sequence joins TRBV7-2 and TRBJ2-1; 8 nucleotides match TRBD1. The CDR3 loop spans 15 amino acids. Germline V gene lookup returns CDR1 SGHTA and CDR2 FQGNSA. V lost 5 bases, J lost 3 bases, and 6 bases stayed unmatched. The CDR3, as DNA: TGTGCCAGCAGCCCTGACAGGGGAAACTACAATGAGCAGTTCTTC. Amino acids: CASSPDRGNYNEQFF.

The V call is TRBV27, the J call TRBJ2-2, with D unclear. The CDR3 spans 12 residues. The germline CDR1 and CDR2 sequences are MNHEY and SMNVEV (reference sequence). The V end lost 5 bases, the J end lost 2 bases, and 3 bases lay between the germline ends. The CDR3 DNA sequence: TGTGCCAGCAGTCTCAACACCGGGGAGCTGTTTTTT. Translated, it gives CASSLNTGELFF.

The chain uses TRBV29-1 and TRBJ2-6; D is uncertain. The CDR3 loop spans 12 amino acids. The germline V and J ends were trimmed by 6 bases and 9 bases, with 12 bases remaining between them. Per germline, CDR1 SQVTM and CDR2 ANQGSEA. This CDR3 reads CSVVEGVNVLTF. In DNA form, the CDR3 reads TGCAGCGTAGTAGAAGGTGTCAACGTCCTGACTTTC.

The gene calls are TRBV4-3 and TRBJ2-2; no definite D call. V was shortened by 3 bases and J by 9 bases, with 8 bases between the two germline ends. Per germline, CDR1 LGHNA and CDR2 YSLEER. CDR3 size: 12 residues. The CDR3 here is CASSQDVRELFF. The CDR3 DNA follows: TGCGCCAGCAGCCAGGACGTCAGGGAGCTGTTTTTT.

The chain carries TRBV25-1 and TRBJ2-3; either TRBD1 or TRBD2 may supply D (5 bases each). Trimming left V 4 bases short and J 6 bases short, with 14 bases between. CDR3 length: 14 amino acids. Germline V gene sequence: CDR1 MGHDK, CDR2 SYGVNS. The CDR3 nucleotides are TGTGCCAGCAGTGGCGTGGTGAGGGGTGATACGCAGTATTTT. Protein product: CASSGVVRGDTQYF.

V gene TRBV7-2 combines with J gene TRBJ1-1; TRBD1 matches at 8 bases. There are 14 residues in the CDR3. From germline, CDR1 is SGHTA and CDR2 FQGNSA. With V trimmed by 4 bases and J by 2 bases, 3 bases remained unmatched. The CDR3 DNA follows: TGTGCCAGCAGCTGGGGACAGGCAAACACTGAAGCTTTCTTT. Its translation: CASSWGQANTEAFF. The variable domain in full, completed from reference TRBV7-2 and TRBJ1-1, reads GAGVSQSPSNKVTEKGKDVELRCDPISGHTALYWYRQSLGQGLEFLIYFQGNSAPDKSGLPSDRFSAERTGGSVSTLTIQRTQQEDSAVYLCASSWGQANTEAFFGQGTRLTVV.

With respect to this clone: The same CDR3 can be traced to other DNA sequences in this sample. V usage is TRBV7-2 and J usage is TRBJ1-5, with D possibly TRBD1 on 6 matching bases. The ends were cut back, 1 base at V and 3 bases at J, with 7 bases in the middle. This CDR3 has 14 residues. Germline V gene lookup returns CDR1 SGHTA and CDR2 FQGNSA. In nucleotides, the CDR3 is TGTGCCAGCAGCTTAGGGACAGTCAATCAGCCCCAGCATTTT. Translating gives CASSLGTVNQPQHF.

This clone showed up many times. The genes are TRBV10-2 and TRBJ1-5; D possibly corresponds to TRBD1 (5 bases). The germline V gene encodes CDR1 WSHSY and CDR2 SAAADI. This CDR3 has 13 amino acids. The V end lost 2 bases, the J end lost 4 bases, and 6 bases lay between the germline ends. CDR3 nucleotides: TGCGCCAGCAGTGAGGCAGGGAATCAGCCCCAGCATTTT. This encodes CASSEAGNQPQHF.

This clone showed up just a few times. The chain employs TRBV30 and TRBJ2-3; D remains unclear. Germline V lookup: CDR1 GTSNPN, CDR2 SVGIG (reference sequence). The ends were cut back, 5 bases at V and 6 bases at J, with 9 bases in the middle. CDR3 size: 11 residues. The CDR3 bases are TGTGCCTGGGCTGTGGCGGATACGCAGTATTTT. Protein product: CAWAVADTQYF.

The CDR3 loop is CSVAAGSSSGNTIYF. The CDR3 nucleotides read TGCAGCGTGGCAGCAGGTTCTAGCTCTGGAAACACCATATATTTT. The chain combines TRBV29-1 with TRBJ1-3; D not resolved. The CDR3 spans 15 residues. Trimming cost V 6 bases and J 0 bases, with 15 bases left between them. Germline V gives CDR1 SQVTM, CDR2 ANQGSEA.

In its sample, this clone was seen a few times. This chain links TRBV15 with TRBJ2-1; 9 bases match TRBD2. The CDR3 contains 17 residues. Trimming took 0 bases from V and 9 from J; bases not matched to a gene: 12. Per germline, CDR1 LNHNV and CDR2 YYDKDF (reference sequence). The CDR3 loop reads CATSRDGTVRGGGEQFF. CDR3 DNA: TGTGCCACCAGCAGAGATGGTACGGTGCGGGGGGGCGGTGAGCAGTTCTTC.

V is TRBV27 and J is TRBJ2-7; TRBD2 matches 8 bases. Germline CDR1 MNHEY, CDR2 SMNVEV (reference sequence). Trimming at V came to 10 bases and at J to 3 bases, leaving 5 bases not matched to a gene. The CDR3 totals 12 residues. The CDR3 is CATTSGGYEQYF. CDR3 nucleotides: TGTGCCACTACAAGCGGGGGCTACGAGCAGTACTTC.

The CDR3 region is CASSFKEETQYF. DNA for the CDR3: TGTGCCAGCTCATTCAAAGAAGAGACCCAGTACTTC. The gene calls are TRBV18 and TRBJ2-5, with D unclear. Trimming pared 5 bases from V and 3 bases from J, leaving 7 bases between. Germline-derived CDR1 and CDR2 are KGHSH and LQKENI. The CDR3 loop spans 12 amino acids.

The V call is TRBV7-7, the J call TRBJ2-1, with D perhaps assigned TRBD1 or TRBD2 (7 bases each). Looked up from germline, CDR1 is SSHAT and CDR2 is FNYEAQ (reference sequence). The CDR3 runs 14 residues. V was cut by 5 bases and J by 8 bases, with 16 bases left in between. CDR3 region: CASSPSQGGYEQFF. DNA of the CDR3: TGTGCCAGCAGCCCCTCCCAGGGGGGGTATGAGCAGTTCTTC.

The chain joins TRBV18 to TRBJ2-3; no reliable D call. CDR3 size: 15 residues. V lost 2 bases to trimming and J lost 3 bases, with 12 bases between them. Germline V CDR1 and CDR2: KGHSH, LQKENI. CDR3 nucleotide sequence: TGTGCCAGCTCACCAGCCATGGGAAAGACAGATACGCAGTATTTT. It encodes CASSPAMGKTDTQYF.